This T cell receptor (beta chain) stems from a study of Tregs in tolerant kidney transplant recipients. Overall study results and limits: No direct test of biological reproducibility was done here.

The protocol was immunoSEQ multiplex PCR, while the TCRdb copy is restricted to in-frame clones and leaves out a portion. The sample shows about 64,000 clones, more than 75% of them seen only once. V lost 0 bases and J 7 bases, leaving 15 bases between the germline ends. The CDR3 runs to 15 residues. Germline V CDR1 and CDR2: MNHNS, SASEGT. Recipients received nonmyeloablative bone marrow transplants from related graft donors, with transient mixed chimerism. CD4+CD25+CD127- Tregs, CD4+CD25- non-Tregs, CD4 and CD8 cells were sorted. Worth noting for this clone: Antigen: not known.

The receptor's source is a human patient who received a combined kidney and bone marrow transplant. Some T cells may arise from the graft donor. The V call is TRBV6-1, the J call TRBJ1-2; D gene uncertain. This material consisted of CD4+ T cells from blood (PBMCs), taken 6 months after the transplant. CDR3 region: CASSEALMAQLGYTF. DNA of the CDR3: TGTGCCAGCAGTGAAGCGCTTATGGCACAGCTTGGCTACACCTTC.